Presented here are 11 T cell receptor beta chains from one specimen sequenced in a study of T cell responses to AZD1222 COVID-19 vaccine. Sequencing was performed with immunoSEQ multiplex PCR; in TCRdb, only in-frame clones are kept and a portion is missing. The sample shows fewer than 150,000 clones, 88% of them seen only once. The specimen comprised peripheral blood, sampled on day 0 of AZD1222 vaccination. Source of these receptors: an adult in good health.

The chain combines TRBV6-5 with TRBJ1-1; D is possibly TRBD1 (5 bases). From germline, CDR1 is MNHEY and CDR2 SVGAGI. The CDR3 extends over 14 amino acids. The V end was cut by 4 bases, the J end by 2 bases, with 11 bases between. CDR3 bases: TGTGCCAGCAGTTGGGACGGGGATAACACTGAAGCTTTCTTT. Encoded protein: CASSWDGDNTEAFF.

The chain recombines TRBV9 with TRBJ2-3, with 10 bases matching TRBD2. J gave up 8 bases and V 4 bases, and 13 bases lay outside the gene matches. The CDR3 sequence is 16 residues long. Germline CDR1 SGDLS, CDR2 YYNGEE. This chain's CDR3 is CASSPGLALAGGTQYF. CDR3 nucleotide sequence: TGTGCCAGCAGCCCGGGACTAGCCTTAGCGGGGGGTACGCAGTATTTT.

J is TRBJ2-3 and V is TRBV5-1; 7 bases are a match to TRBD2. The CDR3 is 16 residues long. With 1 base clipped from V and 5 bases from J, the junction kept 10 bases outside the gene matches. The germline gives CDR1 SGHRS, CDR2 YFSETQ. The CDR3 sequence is CASSLLEGGPQDTQYF. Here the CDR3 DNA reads TGCGCCAGCAGCTTGTTAGAGGGAGGGCCACAAGATACGCAGTATTTT.

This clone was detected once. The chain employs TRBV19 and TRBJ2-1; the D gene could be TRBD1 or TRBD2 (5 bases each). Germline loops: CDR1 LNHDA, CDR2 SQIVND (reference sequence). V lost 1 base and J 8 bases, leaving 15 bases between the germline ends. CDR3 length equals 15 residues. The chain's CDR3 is CASSIAGPQGDEQFF. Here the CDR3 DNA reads TGTGCCAGTAGTATAGCGGGACCCCAAGGCGATGAGCAGTTCTTC.

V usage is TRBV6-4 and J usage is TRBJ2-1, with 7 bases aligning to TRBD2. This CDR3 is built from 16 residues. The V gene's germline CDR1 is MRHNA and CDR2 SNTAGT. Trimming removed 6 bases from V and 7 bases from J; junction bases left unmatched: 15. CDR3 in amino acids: CASSPFHGFGGNEQFF. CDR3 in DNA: TGTGCCAGCAGCCCCTTTCATGGGTTCGGGGGGAATGAGCAGTTCTTC.

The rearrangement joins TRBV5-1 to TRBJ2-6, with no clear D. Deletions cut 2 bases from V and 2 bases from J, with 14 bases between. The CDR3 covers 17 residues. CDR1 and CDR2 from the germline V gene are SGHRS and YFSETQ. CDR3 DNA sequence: TGCGCCAGCAGCTTAAGAACGGATTCCGCTGGGGCCAACGTCCTGACTTTC. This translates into CASSLRTDSAGANVLTF.

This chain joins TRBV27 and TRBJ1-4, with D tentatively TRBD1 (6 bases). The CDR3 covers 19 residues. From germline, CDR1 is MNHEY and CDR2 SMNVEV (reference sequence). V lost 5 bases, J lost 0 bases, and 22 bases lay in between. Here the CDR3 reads CASSPSTPRQVATNEKLFF. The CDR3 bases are TGTGCCAGCAGTCCATCGACCCCAAGACAGGTCGCAACTAATGAAAAACTGTTTTTT.

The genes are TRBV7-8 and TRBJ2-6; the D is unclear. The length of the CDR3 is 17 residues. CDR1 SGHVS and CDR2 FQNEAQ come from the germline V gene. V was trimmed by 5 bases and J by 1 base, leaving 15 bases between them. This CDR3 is CASSPPRTDSGANVLTF. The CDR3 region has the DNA TGTGCCAGCAGCCCGCCCCGTACAGATTCTGGGGCCAACGTCCTGACTTTC. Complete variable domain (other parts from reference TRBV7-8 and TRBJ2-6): GAGVSQSPRYKVAKRGQDVALRCDPISGHVSLFWYQQALGQGPEFLTYFQNEAQLDKSGLPSDRFFAERPEGSVSTLKIQRTQQEDSAVYLCASSPPRTDSGANVLTFGAGSRLTVL.

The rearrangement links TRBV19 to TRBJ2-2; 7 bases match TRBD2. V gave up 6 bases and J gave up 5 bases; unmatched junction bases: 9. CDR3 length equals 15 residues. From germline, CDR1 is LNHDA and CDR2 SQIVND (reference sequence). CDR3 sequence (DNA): TGTGCCAGTAGCGGGGCGGGAGCGCCGACCGGGGAGCTGTTTTTT. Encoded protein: CASSGAGAPTGELFF.

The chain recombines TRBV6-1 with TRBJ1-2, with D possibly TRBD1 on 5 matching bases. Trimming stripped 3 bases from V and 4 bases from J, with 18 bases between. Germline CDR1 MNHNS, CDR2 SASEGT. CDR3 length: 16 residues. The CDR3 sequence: CASSEVGGGYVYGYTF. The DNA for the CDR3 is TGTGCCAGCAGTGAGGTCGGGGGTGGTTACGTCTATGGCTACACCTTC.

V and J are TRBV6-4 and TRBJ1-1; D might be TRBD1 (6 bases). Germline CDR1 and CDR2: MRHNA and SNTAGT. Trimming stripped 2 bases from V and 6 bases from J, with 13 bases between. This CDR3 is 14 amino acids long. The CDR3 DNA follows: TGTGCCAGCAGTGACGTCGGACAGTGGGCTGAAGCTTTCTTT. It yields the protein CASSDVGQWAEAFF.